Included here is one T cell receptor beta chain sequence, with context. Its specificity is not known. The PCR used 60 Vbeta and 13 Jbeta primers. TCRdb's table, derived via immunoSEQ multiplex PCR, lists solely in-frame clones and lacks some. The profile covers 110,000 to 150,000 clones, with approximately 82% appearing a single time and more than 2.5% taken by the ten largest. These data come from a study of cytomegalovirus exposure and HLA in healthy donors. Study in general: Earlier results showed 117 million unique TCR beta sequences derived from approximately 170 million T cells.

Study-level results: Association of 16,951 TCR beta sequences with HLA alleles was found at 0.05 false discovery rate in a later analysis.

Specimen: PBMCs. The TCR originated in a man aged 35 to 55 in good health and CMV-seronegative.

The CDR3 sequence is CASSQRGIQPQHF. In DNA, the CDR3 is TGCGCCAGCAGCCAACGGGGAATCCAGCCCCAGCATTTT. The chain carries TRBV4-1 and TRBJ1-5; D gene uncertain. The germline CDR1 and CDR2 sequences are MGHRA and YSYEKL. V was cut by 2 bases and J by 7 bases, with 9 bases left in between. This CDR3 has 13 residues.